This T cell receptor (beta chain) was captured in a study of shared clonotypes between healthy human individuals. About this clone itself: Antigen specificity is unknown.

Sequenced by immunoSEQ multiplex PCR; TCRdb stores in-frame clones only, minus some. The sample shows hundreds of thousands of clones, 90% to 97% of them seen only once. General study points: Rarefaction exposed incomplete sorted-subset sequencing despite large depth.

Naive CD8 cells, CD45RO-negative and positively selected for CCR7, excluded terminally differentiated effector memory CD45RA+ cells. Deletions cut 5 bases from V and 4 bases from J, with 15 bases between. This CDR3 region has 14 residues. Germline values: CDR1 SGHVS, CDR2 FNYEAQ. Material for sequencing was naive CD8+ T cells sorted from blood. This TCR was sampled from a woman between 25 and 40 years old in good health. V and J are TRBV7-6 and TRBJ2-7; tentative D call: TRBD2 (6 bases). This CDR3 reads CASSPSPGDYEQYF. Here the CDR3 DNA reads TGTGCCAGCAGCCCATCCCCGGGGGATTACGAGCAGTACTTC.